Listed below are T cell receptor beta chains from one sample, sequenced in a study of identical twins. From the 5' RACE reads, TCRdb called clonotypes with MiXCR, one entry per CDR3 protein. The table includes under 500,000 distinct CDR3 sequences, 14% detected once. This sample also appeared in a second study, on yellow fever vaccine responses in identical twins.

The specimen sequenced was CD4+ T cells sorted from blood. The receptor set was obtained from a woman under 30 in good health. CDR3s include the opening cysteine and the closing phenylalanine or tryptophan. D genes are given only for firm matches. Expanded clones are given a class, and other clones once, few, many or no size at all.

cdr3_nt cdr3_aa clone_size j_call v_call d_call
TGTGCCACCAGCAGAGGAGACTCTGGGTCCTACAATGAGCAGTTCTTC CATSRGDSGSYNEQFF few TRBJ2-1 TRBV15 -
TGTGCCATCAGTGAGTCTCGGGGGGGCGCAGCAGATACGCAGTATTTT CAISESRGGAADTQYF few TRBJ2-3 TRBV10-3 TRBD2
TGTGCCACCAGTGACCCGGGACTAGCGGGCGGAGAGACCCAGTACTTC CATSDPGLAGGETQYF few TRBJ2-5 TRBV24-1 TRBD2
TGTGCCAGCAGCCAAGAACCTGGACTAGTGTTAGGCGAGCAGTTCTTC CASSQEPGLVLGEQFF - TRBJ2-1 TRBV14 TRBD2
TGTGCTAGCAGGTCCAGCGGGGGGCTGAATGAGCAGTTCTTC CASRSSGGLNEQFF few TRBJ2-1 TRBV7-7 TRBD2
TGCAGTGCTAGTTTAGCGGGAGGTCGGGAGACCCAGTACTTC CSASLAGGRETQYF - TRBJ2-5 TRBV20-1 TRBD2
TGTGCCAGCAGCACAGGACCGATCACCGGGGAGCTGTTTTTT CASSTGPITGELFF few TRBJ2-2 TRBV7-8 -
TGTGCCATCAGACGAGCGGGAGATAACACCGGGGAGCTGTTTTTT CAIRRAGDNTGELFF many TRBJ2-2 TRBV10-3 TRBD2
TGCGCCAGCAGCCAAGATGCGCCAGCGGGAGGCTGGGCCTACGAGCAGTACTTC CASSQDAPAGGWAYEQYF - TRBJ2-7 TRBV4-1 TRBD2
TGCAGTGCTAGAGATAACAGGCAAGAGACCCAGTACTTC CSARDNRQETQYF - TRBJ2-5 TRBV20-1 -
TGTGCCAGCAGTTCCAGGACCGGGGTTGAGCAGTACTTC CASSSRTGVEQYF - TRBJ2-7 TRBV27 -
TGTGCCAGCAGTCCTAGCGGGGGGGCTGGAGATACGCAGTATTTT CASSPSGGAGDTQYF many TRBJ2-3 TRBV6-1 TRBD2
TGTGCCAGCCCACCCACCGGGGTAGGAAACATTCAGTACTTC CASPPTGVGNIQYF - TRBJ2-4 TRBV5-8 -
TGTGCCAGCAGTTGGAAGGGGCCTGGGGCCAACGTCCTGACTTTC CASSWKGPGANVLTF once TRBJ2-6 TRBV6-5 -
TGTGCCAGCAGCCGAGATGGCGTGGTGGGGTACAATGAGCAGTTCTTC CASSRDGVVGYNEQFF many TRBJ2-1 TRBV12-3/TRBV12-4 -
TGCGCCAGCAGCTCAACCGCTGGACGGACCTACGAGCAGTACTTC CASSSTAGRTYEQYF few TRBJ2-7 TRBV5-1 -
TGCAGTGCTAGAGATTGGGGCGAAAACAAAGAGACCCAGTACTTC CSARDWGENKETQYF few TRBJ2-5 TRBV20-1 -
TGTGCCAGCAGCAATCGGACACCAATGACAGGGACCCAGTACTTC CASSNRTPMTGTQYF few TRBJ2-5 TRBV21-1 -
TGCGCCAGCAGCCAAGAGTCGAACACCGGGGAGCTGTTTTTT CASSQESNTGELFF - TRBJ2-2 TRBV4-3 -
TGTGCCAGCAGTGATCCCTTCACAGATACGCAGTATTTT CASSDPFTDTQYF few TRBJ2-3 TRBV28 -
TGTGCCAGCAGCTCCCGACTAGCGGATTACAATGAGCAGTTCTTC CASSSRLADYNEQFF few TRBJ2-1 TRBV7-2 TRBD2
TGCAGCGTTGTGGGACAGCAAGAGACCCAGTACTTC CSVVGQQETQYF few TRBJ2-5 TRBV29-1 TRBD1
TGCAGTGCTAGAGGGGACCAAAACATTCAGTACTTC CSARGDQNIQYF - TRBJ2-4 TRBV20-1 -
TGCAGCGTTGACAGGGATACTGGAGATACGCAGTATTTT CSVDRDTGDTQYF many TRBJ2-3 TRBV29-1 -
TGTGCCACCAGCAGAGAAAATATATCTAGCTCCTACAATGAGCAGTTCTTC CATSRENISSSYNEQFF - TRBJ2-1 TRBV15 -
TGTGCCACCAGTGATCCTCTAGCGGGAGGTGGGAATGAGCAGTTCTTC CATSDPLAGGGNEQFF few TRBJ2-1 TRBV24-1 TRBD2
TGTGCCAGCAGTTCCCCGGGCAGGGGGGATTACGAGCAGTACTTC CASSSPGRGDYEQYF - TRBJ2-7 TRBV6-2/TRBV6-3 -
TGTGCCAGTTCTGCGAACACTGAAGCTTTCTTT CASSANTEAFF many TRBJ1-1 TRBV7-6 -
TGTGCCACCTTTTTGATCTCCGAGTTTTTT CATFLISEFF - TRBJ1-4 TRBV12-5 -
TGTGCCAGCAGGCAACAGGGGGCCAACAATGAGCAGTTCTTC CASRQQGANNEQFF few TRBJ2-1 TRBV7-9 TRBD1
TGTGCCAGTAGTAACCGGGACAGGGCCTCCTACGAGCAGTACTTC CASSNRDRASYEQYF few TRBJ2-7 TRBV19 TRBD1
TGCAGTGCTAGGCCTAGCGGGAGGACCTACAATGAGCAGTTCTTC CSARPSGRTYNEQFF few TRBJ2-1 TRBV20-1 TRBD2
TGTGCCAGCAGCTCTCTAGCGGGAAAGCCGAACACCGGGGAGCTGTTTTTT CASSSLAGKPNTGELFF - TRBJ2-2 TRBV5-6 TRBD2
TGTGCCAGCATAAAGGACAGGGAACACGAGCAGTACTTC CASIKDREHEQYF few TRBJ2-7 TRBV2 TRBD1
TGTGCCAGCAGGCGGCCGGGACAGGGTCTCTACGAGCAGTACTTC CASRRPGQGLYEQYF - TRBJ2-7 TRBV6-1 TRBD1
TGTGCCAGCAGCTCCCGTTTTCGGGGAACTAGCACAGATACGCAGTATTTT CASSSRFRGTSTDTQYF few TRBJ2-3 TRBV7-9 -
TGCGCCAGCACCCAACAAACAGGGTTCCTCTACAATGAGCAGTTCTTC CASTQQTGFLYNEQFF few TRBJ2-1 TRBV10-2 -
TGTGCCAGCACCGTGGGACAACCTAATCAGCCCCAGCATTTT CASTVGQPNQPQHF - TRBJ1-5 TRBV6-1 -
TGTGCCAGCAGCTCACGCCGGGACCAAGAGACCCAGTACTTC CASSSRRDQETQYF - TRBJ2-5 TRBV7-8 -
TGTGCCAGCGGCCAGGGCATTCAGTACTTC CASGQGIQYF - TRBJ2-4 TRBV6-2/TRBV6-3 -
TGTGCCACCAGTGACCGGACTAGCGGGAGTCGGAATGAGCAGTTCTTC CATSDRTSGSRNEQFF - TRBJ2-1 TRBV24-1 TRBD2
TGCGCCAGCAGCCAAGCGACAGGGAGCCTCTACGAGCAGTACTTC CASSQATGSLYEQYF once TRBJ2-7 TRBV4-3 TRBD1
TGTGCCAGCAGTTTACAGTCGTATGGCTACACCTTC CASSLQSYGYTF - TRBJ1-2 TRBV12-3/TRBV12-4 -
TGTGCCAGCAGTGGGGCAGGGCAAGAGACCCAGTACTTC CASSGAGQETQYF - TRBJ2-5 TRBV25-1 -
TGCGCCAGCAGTGATTCAGGGATCTATGGCTACACCTTC CASSDSGIYGYTF - TRBJ1-2 TRBV10-2 -
TGTGCCAGCTCGTCCCCTACCGGAGTGAACACCGGGGAGCTGTTTTTT CASSSPTGVNTGELFF many TRBJ2-2 TRBV18 -
TGTGCCAGCAGCTTGGCTCCGGGGACTAGCGGCTACGAGCAGTACTTC CASSLAPGTSGYEQYF few TRBJ2-7 TRBV5-4 TRBD2
TGTGCCTGGAGGCGGGACGTCAATGAGCAGTTCTTC CAWRRDVNEQFF - TRBJ2-1 TRBV30 -
TGTGCCAGCAGGGAGGGCCCCTCCTCCGGGGAGCTGTTTTTT CASREGPSSGELFF many TRBJ2-2 TRBV12-3/TRBV12-4 -
TGTGCCATCACCGAAGGGAGGTCGGCATCCTACGAGCAGTACTTC CAITEGRSASYEQYF few TRBJ2-7 TRBV10-3 -
TGCAGCGTTGAGGGGGCGCGGATGACAGATACGCAGTATTTT CSVEGARMTDTQYF - TRBJ2-3 TRBV29-1 -
TGTGCCAGTAATCTAGCTAGCGCGACCTACAATGAGCAGTTCTTC CASNLASATYNEQFF once TRBJ2-1 TRBV19 -
TGTGCCAGCAGCCTCGACAGGGGATCTGGGGCCAACGTCCTGACTTTC CASSLDRGSGANVLTF - TRBJ2-6 TRBV7-2 TRBD1
TGTGCCAGCAGTCGACCGGACCGCTACGAGCAGTACTTC CASSRPDRYEQYF many TRBJ2-7 TRBV12-3/TRBV12-4 -
TGCAGTGCTATCGACAGGCGAACCCCCTACGAGCAGTACTTC CSAIDRRTPYEQYF - TRBJ2-7 TRBV20-1 -